This TCR beta chain was recorded in a study of CD8 T cells in Susac syndrome. Germline lookup yields CDR1 SEHNR and CDR2 FQNEAQ (reference sequence). CDR3 length: 15 amino acids. V lost 5 bases to trimming and J lost 12 bases; unmatched junction nucleotides: 13. RNA totalling about 0.5 to 1 ug underwent reverse transcription with random hexamers. By means of immunoSEQ multiplex PCR, TCR beta CDR3 spanning 54 Vbeta and 13 Jbeta underwent amplification. TCRdb passed the immunoSEQ multiplex PCR reads through MiXCR, listing each CDR3 protein once. The sample lists over 100,000 distinct CDR3 sequences; just under 95% were seen once.

The receptor comes from a human donor in good health. The source material was CD8+ T cells from PBMCs. This chain joins TRBV7-9 and TRBJ2-1; 10 nucleotides align to TRBD1. The CDR3 sequence is CASSPPRTGGTLQFF. The CDR3 bases are TGTGCCAGCAGCCCCCCTCGGACAGGGGGGACACTGCAGTTCTTC.